This T cell receptor (beta chain) was retrieved from a study of blood T cell repertoires in COVID-19. Turning to the study itself: The samples span acute and convalescent COVID-19 from the United States, Italy and Spain.

The germline V gene has CDR1 SNHLY and CDR2 FYNNEI. The CDR3 has 11 residues. The V and J ends lost 5 bases and 4 bases respectively, with 3 bases between them. Data came from immunoSEQ multiplex PCR; TCRdb stores just in-frame clones and leaves some out. The sample contains hundreds of thousands of clones, about nine tenths of which appear only once. The chain combines TRBV2 with TRBJ2-1, with unresolved D. The clonotype was recovered from a woman in her seventies with COVID-19, enrolled during active disease. Sequences were obtained from peripheral blood. The CDR3 sequence: CASSLYNEQFF. Here the CDR3 DNA reads TGTGCCAGCAGTCTATACAATGAGCAGTTCTTC.